The 18 T cell receptor beta chains presented below share a single source sample, sequenced in a study of cytomegalovirus exposure and HLA in healthy donors. The PCR used 60 Vbeta and 13 Jbeta primers. The table came from immunoSEQ multiplex PCR; TCRdb's copy has only in-frame clones and leaves some out. Seen here are 210,000 or so clones, around 89% observed once, and the top ten hold less than 1.2%. The sequencing sample was made of PBMCs. These receptors originate from a woman under 30 in good health and CMV-seronegative.

The V call is TRBV7-8, the J call TRBJ1-1; possible D gene TRBD1, 6 bases. CDR3 length: 16 amino acids. Germline-derived CDR1 and CDR2 are SGHVS and FQNEAQ. V lost 2 bases and J lost 1, with 14 bases in between. CDR3 loop: CASSLRGGSQNTEAFF. CDR3 bases: TGTGCCAGCAGCTTAAGAGGGGGATCCCAGAACACTGAAGCTTTCTTT. Drawing the rest from reference TRBV7-8 and TRBJ1-1, the complete variable domain is GAGVSQSPRYKVAKRGQDVALRCDPISGHVSLFWYQQALGQGPEFLTYFQNEAQLDKSGLPSDRFFAERPEGSVSTLKIQRTQQEDSAVYLCASSLRGGSQNTEAFFGQGTRLTVV.

The chain recombines TRBV4-1 with TRBJ2-7, with 7 bases identical to TRBD1. The V segment lost 0 bases and the J segment 2 bases; nucleotides outside the gene matches: 10. Germline V gene data show CDR1 as MGHRA and CDR2 as YSYEKL. The CDR3 has 17 amino acids. The CDR3 sequence: CASSQDVLGTVTYEQYF. CDR3 DNA: TGCGCCAGCAGCCAAGATGTTTTGGGGACAGTGACCTACGAGCAGTACTTC.

The chain combines TRBV10-1 with TRBJ2-2; 7 nucleotides match TRBD2. CDR3 length equals 14 residues. V lost 3 bases, J lost 4 bases, and 2 bases stayed unmatched. Germline CDR1 is WNHNN and CDR2 is SYGVQD (reference sequence). The CDR3 spells CASSDRLATGELFF. The CDR3 bases are TGCGCCAGCAGTGATCGACTAGCCACCGGGGAGCTGTTTTTT.

The chain joins TRBV18 to TRBJ1-6, with 7 bases identical to TRBD1. The CDR3 extends over 15 amino acids. The junction had 3 bases not matched to a gene; V was cut back by 2 bases and J by 5 bases. CDR1 and CDR2 (germline): KGHSH, LQKENI. CDR3 region: CASSPSQGDNSPLHF. In nucleotides, the CDR3 is TGTGCCAGCTCACCAAGCCAGGGGGATAATTCACCCCTCCACTTT.

The rearrangement uses TRBV9 and TRBJ2-1; possible D gene TRBD2, 6 bases. In germline, CDR1 is SGDLS, CDR2 YYNGEE. V shed 0 bases and J shed 4 bases, with 11 bases lying between them. This CDR3 region has 15 residues. CDR3 amino acids: CASSVGGGRYNEQFF. CDR3 DNA: TGTGCCAGCAGCGTAGGAGGAGGGCGGTACAATGAGCAGTTCTTC.

The V gene is TRBV9, the J gene TRBJ2-1; weak D call: TRBD2 (6 bases). Germline V gene data show CDR1 as SGDLS and CDR2 as YYNGEE. Trimming took off 3 bases at V and 7 bases at J, with 11 bases between the two ends. The CDR3 runs to 13 residues. Written as DNA, the CDR3 is TGTGCCAGCAGCGACATTGGGGGGAATGAGCAGTTCTTC. Its translation: CASSDIGGNEQFF.

The rearrangement uses TRBV13 and TRBJ2-3, with 11 bases matching TRBD2. V shed 5 bases, J shed 0 bases, and the junction held 4 bases outside the gene matches. The length of the CDR3 is 16 residues. Per germline, CDR1 PRHDT and CDR2 FYEKMQ (reference sequence). The CDR3 sequence: CASSRGLAGSTDTQYF. The CDR3 DNA follows: TGTGCCAGCAGCCGAGGACTAGCGGGTAGCACAGATACGCAGTATTTT.

This clone was counted once. The chain links TRBV10-2 to TRBJ2-3; TRBD2 matches at 12 bases. Per germline, CDR1 WSHSY and CDR2 SAAADI. The trim removed 9 bases at V and 2 bases at J, leaving 6 bases unmatched. This CDR3 is 15 amino acids long. The CDR3 DNA sequence: TGCGCCAGTAGAACTAGCGGGGGGTTCACAGATACGCAGTATTTT. This translates into CASRTSGGFTDTQYF.

The chain is built from TRBV5-4 and TRBJ2-5, with 13 bases lining up with TRBD2. The germline gives CDR1 SGHNT, CDR2 YYREEE (reference sequence). V trimming: 5 bases; J trimming: 5 bases; junction bases outside the gene matches: 9. The CDR3 is 16 amino acids. In DNA, the CDR3 is TGTGCCAGCAGTTCAGGACTAGCGGGAGCGCGGGAGACCCAGTACTTC. It encodes CASSSGLAGARETQYF.

The chain recombines TRBV7-3 with TRBJ2-1; D is ambiguous. V lost 2 bases to trimming and J lost 3 bases, with 5 bases between them. The CDR3 has 13 amino acids. Germline CDR1 SGHTA, CDR2 FQGTGA. CDR3 bases: TGTGCCAGCAGCTTAGGCATCTACAATGAGCAGTTCTTC. Translating gives CASSLGIYNEQFF.

CDR3 sequence reads: CASSSGPNRVGEQFF. Written as DNA, the CDR3 is TGCGCCAGCAGCTCTGGCCCAAATCGGGTCGGTGAGCAGTTCTTC. The rearrangement links TRBV5-1 to TRBJ2-1, with D uncertain. There are 15 residues in the CDR3. Germline CDR1 and CDR2: SGHRS and YFSETQ. With 3 bases removed from V and 9 bases from J, the gap between germline ends came to 19 bases. Variable domain in full (rest from reference TRBV5-1 and TRBJ2-1): KAGVTQTPRYLIKTRGQQVTLSCSPISGHRSVSWYQQTPGQGLQFLFEYFSETQRNKGNFPGRFSGRQFSNSRSEMNVSTLELGDSALYLCASSSGPNRVGEQFFGPGTRLTVL.

The gene calls are TRBV10-3 and TRBJ1-1; 7 bases are a match to TRBD1. V was clipped by 6 bases and J by 0 bases; unmatched bases: 1. The CDR3 covers 13 residues. Germline-derived CDR1 and CDR2 are ENHRY and SYGVKD. CDR3 in DNA: TGTGCCATCAGGGGGACAGTGAACACTGAAGCTTTCTTT. Its protein product is CAIRGTVNTEAFF.

The chain uses TRBV5-1 and TRBJ1-4, with no clear D. With 7 bases removed from V and 5 bases from J, the gap between germline ends came to 12 bases. This CDR3 comprises 13 residues. Germline CDR1 SGHRS, CDR2 YFSETQ. The CDR3 DNA sequence: TGCGCCAGCGGGAGGAGCTTAAATGAAAAACTGTTTTTT. This translates into CASGRSLNEKLFF.

This sequence joins TRBV6-4 and TRBJ2-3; TRBD2 agrees at 9 bases. V trimming: 3 bases; J trimming: 4 bases; junction bases outside the gene matches: 5. CDR1 MRHNA and CDR2 SNTAGT come from the germline V gene. This CDR3 is built from 15 residues. For the CDR3, the DNA is TGTGCCAGCAGTGAAGGGGCGGGGGGGCCAGATACGCAGTATTTT. Its translation: CASSEGAGGPDTQYF.

This chain uses TRBV6-1 with TRBJ1-4; 7 bases map to TRBD1. V trimming: 8 bases; J trimming: 8 bases; junction bases outside the gene matches: 11. Germline lookup yields CDR1 MNHNS and CDR2 SASEGT. This CDR3 contains 14 residues. The CDR3 sequence is CASYRQGRWEKLFF. CDR3 DNA sequence: TGTGCCAGCTACCGACAGGGTCGGTGGGAAAAACTGTTTTTT.

V gene TRBV20-1 combines with J gene TRBJ2-5; TRBD2 matches 7 bases. CDR1 and CDR2 from the germline V gene are DFQATT and SNEGSKA (reference sequence). J was trimmed by 8 bases and V by 6 bases; bases with no gene match: 6. The CDR3 totals 11 residues. The DNA for the CDR3 is TGCAGTGCCCGGACTAGTCTAACCCAGTACTTC. Encoded protein: CSARTSLTQYF.

The table lists this clone with a count of one. V gene TRBV27 combines with J gene TRBJ2-3; the D gene is possibly TRBD2 (6 bases). V shed 6 bases and J shed 6 bases, with 13 bases lying between them. The CDR3 is 13 residues long. Germline CDR1 is MNHEY and CDR2 is SMNVEV (reference sequence). CDR3 protein: CASRERRGDTQYF. In nucleotides, the CDR3 is TGTGCCAGCAGGGAGAGACGGGGGGATACGCAGTATTTT.

The chain uses TRBV19 and TRBJ2-5; D is unresolved. The germline V and J ends were trimmed by 3 bases and 7 bases, with 12 bases remaining between them. Germline CDR1 is LNHDA and CDR2 is SQIVND (reference sequence). The CDR3 loop spans 13 amino acids. The CDR3 reads CASSIPLRGTQYF. The CDR3 DNA reads as TGTGCCAGTAGTATCCCTCTTCGCGGGACCCAGTACTTC.